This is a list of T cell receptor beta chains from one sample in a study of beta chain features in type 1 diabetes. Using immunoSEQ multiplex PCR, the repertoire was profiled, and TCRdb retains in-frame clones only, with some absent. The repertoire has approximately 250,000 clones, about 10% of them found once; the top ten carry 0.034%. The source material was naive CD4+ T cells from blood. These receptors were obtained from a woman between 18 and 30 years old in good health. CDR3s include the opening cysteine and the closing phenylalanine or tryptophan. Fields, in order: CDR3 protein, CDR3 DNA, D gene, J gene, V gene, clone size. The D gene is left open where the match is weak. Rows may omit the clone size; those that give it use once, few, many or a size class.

CDR3 protein: CASSRGGNTEAFF
CDR3 DNA: TGCGCCAGCAGCCGTGGCGGGAACACTGAAGCTTTCTTT
D gene: .
J gene: TRBJ1-1
V gene: TRBV5-1
clone size: few

CDR3 protein: CASSGNSGPSSYNEQFF
CDR3 DNA: TGTGCCAGCAGCGGAAATAGCGGGCCCAGCTCCTACAATGAGCAGTTCTTC
D gene: TRBD2
J gene: TRBJ2-1
V gene: TRBV11-2
clone size: few

CDR3 protein: CASSLGQAPQQETQYF
CDR3 DNA: TGCGCCAGCAGCTTAGGACAGGCCCCTCAACAAGAGACCCAGTACTTC
D gene: TRBD1
J gene: TRBJ2-5
V gene: TRBV5-1
clone size: .

CDR3 protein: CASDAGTGVGYTF
CDR3 DNA: TGTGCCAGCGACGCCGGGACAGGGGTTGGCTACACCTTC
D gene: TRBD1
J gene: TRBJ1-2
V gene: TRBV9
clone size: .

CDR3 protein: CASSYSTETQETQYF
CDR3 DNA: TGTGCCAGCAGTTATAGCACGGAAACCCAAGAGACCCAGTACTTC
D gene: .
J gene: TRBJ2-5
V gene: TRBV6-5
clone size: .

CDR3 protein: CASSLEGRGNQPQHF
CDR3 DNA: TGTGCCAGCAGCTTGGAGGGCAGGGGGAATCAGCCCCAGCATTTT
D gene: TRBD1
J gene: TRBJ1-5
V gene: TRBV5-6
clone size: few

CDR3 protein: CASSYRLAVYNEQFF
CDR3 DNA: TGTGCCAGCAGTTACAGGCTAGCGGTATACAATGAGCAGTTCTTC
D gene: TRBD2
J gene: TRBJ2-1
V gene: TRBV6-5
clone size: few

CDR3 protein: CASRAPGNRGEQYF
CDR3 DNA: TGTGCCAGCAGGGCTCCCGGAAACAGGGGCGAGCAGTACTTC
D gene: TRBD1
J gene: TRBJ2-7
V gene: TRBV2
clone size: .

CDR3 protein: CSVESRLRGTEAFF
CDR3 DNA: TGCAGCGTTGAATCAAGGCTCCGAGGCACTGAAGCTTTCTTT
D gene: .
J gene: TRBJ1-1
V gene: TRBV29-1
clone size: .

CDR3 protein: CASSQGQGTDTQYF
CDR3 DNA: TGCGCCAGCAGCCAAGGACAGGGCACAGATACGCAGTATTTT
D gene: TRBD1
J gene: TRBJ2-3
V gene: TRBV5-1
clone size: .

CDR3 protein: CASSLGQPNTEAFF
CDR3 DNA: TGTGCCAGCAGCTTAGGACAGCCTAACACTGAAGCTTTCTTT
D gene: .
J gene: TRBJ1-1
V gene: TRBV7-9
clone size: few

CDR3 protein: CASSHPGQGVYEQYF
CDR3 DNA: TGTGCCAGCAGCCACCCTGGACAGGGGGTCTACGAGCAGTACTTC
D gene: TRBD1
J gene: TRBJ2-7
V gene: TRBV7-6
clone size: .

CDR3 protein: CASSRSGGSSYNEQFF
CDR3 DNA: TGTGCCAGCAGCCGTAGCGGGGGCAGCTCCTACAATGAGCAGTTCTTC
D gene: TRBD2
J gene: TRBJ2-1
V gene: TRBV5-4
clone size: .

CDR3 protein: CASSWPGGDQPQHF
CDR3 DNA: TGTGCCAGTAGTTGGCCAGGGGGCGATCAGCCCCAGCATTTT
D gene: TRBD1
J gene: TRBJ1-5
V gene: TRBV19
clone size: .

CDR3 protein: CASSFQGETQYF
CDR3 DNA: TGCGCCAGCAGCTTCCAGGGAGAGACCCAGTACTTC
D gene: .
J gene: TRBJ2-5
V gene: TRBV5-1
clone size: .

CDR3 protein: CASKELAGRGEQFF
CDR3 DNA: TGTGCCAGCAAAGAGCTAGCTGGCCGGGGTGAGCAGTTCTTC
D gene: .
J gene: TRBJ2-1
V gene: TRBV11-2
clone size: .

CDR3 protein: CAWSVGDRYNSPLHF
CDR3 DNA: TGTGCCTGGAGTGTCGGGGATAGGTATAATTCACCCCTCCACTTT
D gene: .
J gene: TRBJ1-6
V gene: TRBV30
clone size: .

CDR3 protein: CASRGRGQGEKLFF
CDR3 DNA: TGTGCCAGCAGGGGTAGGGGACAGGGAGAAAAACTGTTTTTT
D gene: TRBD1
J gene: TRBJ1-4
V gene: TRBV2
clone size: .

CDR3 protein: CAWSGTGYNEQFF
CDR3 DNA: TGTGCCTGGTCAGGGACAGGGTACAATGAGCAGTTCTTC
D gene: TRBD1
J gene: TRBJ2-1
V gene: TRBV30
clone size: many

CDR3 protein: CASSYYVPTNEQYF
CDR3 DNA: TGTGCCAGCAGCTACTACGTCCCGACCAACGAGCAGTACTTC
D gene: .
J gene: TRBJ2-7
V gene: TRBV13
clone size: .

CDR3 protein: CASSDRAGELFF
CDR3 DNA: TGTGCCAGCAGCGACAGGGCCGGGGAGCTGTTTTTT
D gene: .
J gene: TRBJ2-2
V gene: TRBV9
clone size: .

CDR3 protein: CASSEPAWTGGTDTQYF
CDR3 DNA: TGTGCCAGCAGTGAACCAGCCTGGACAGGGGGCACAGATACGCAGTATTTT
D gene: TRBD1
J gene: TRBJ2-3
V gene: TRBV6-1
clone size: few